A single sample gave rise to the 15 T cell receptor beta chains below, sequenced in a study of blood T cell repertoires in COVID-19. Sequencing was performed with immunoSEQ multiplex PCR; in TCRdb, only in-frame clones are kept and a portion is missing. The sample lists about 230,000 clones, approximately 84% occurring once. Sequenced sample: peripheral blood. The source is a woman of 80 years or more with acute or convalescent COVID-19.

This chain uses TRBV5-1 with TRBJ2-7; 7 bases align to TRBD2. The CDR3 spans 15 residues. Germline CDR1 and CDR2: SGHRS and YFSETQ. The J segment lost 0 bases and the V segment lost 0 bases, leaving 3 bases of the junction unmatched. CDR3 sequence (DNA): TGCGCCAGCAGCTTGGGCGGGGGTTACTCCTACGAGCAGTACTTC. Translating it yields CASSLGGGYSYEQYF.

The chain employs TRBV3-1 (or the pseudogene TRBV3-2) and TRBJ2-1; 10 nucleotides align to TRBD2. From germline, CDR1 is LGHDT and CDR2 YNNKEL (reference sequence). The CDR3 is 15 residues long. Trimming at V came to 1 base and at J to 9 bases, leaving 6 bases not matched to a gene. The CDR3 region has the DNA TGTGCCAGCAGCCAAGGAAGCGGGGGGGCCGTTGAGCAGTTCTTC. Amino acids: CASSQGSGGAVEQFF.

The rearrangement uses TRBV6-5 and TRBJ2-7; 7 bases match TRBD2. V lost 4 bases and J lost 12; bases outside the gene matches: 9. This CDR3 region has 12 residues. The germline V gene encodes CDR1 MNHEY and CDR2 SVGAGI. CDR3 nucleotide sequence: TGTGCCAGCAGTTCCTGGGGAGGGCCGATGTACTTC. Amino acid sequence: CASSSWGGPMYF.

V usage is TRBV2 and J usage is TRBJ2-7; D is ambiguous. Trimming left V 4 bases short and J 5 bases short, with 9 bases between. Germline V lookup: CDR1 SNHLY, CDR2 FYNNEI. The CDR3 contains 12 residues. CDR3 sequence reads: CASSGEAHEQYF. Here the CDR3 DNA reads TGTGCCAGCAGTGGCGAGGCCCACGAGCAGTACTTC.

Written as DNA, the CDR3 is TGTGCCAGCAGCCAGAGGGCAGGAGATGTGGGGGATACGCAGTATTTT. It encodes CASSQRAGDVGDTQYF. The rearrangement joins TRBV7-7 to TRBJ2-3, with D tentatively TRBD2 (5 bases). With 5 bases removed from V and 6 bases from J, the gap between germline ends came to 21 bases. In germline, CDR1 is SSHAT, CDR2 FNYEAQ (reference sequence). This CDR3 is 16 amino acids long. The full variable domain, with the rest looked up from reference TRBV7-7 and TRBJ2-3, is GAGVSQSPRYKVTKRGQDVTLRCDPISSHATLYWYQQALGQGPEFLTYFNYEAQPDKSGLPSDRFSAERPEGSISTLTIQRTEQRDSAMYRCASSQRAGDVGDTQYFGPGTRLTVL.

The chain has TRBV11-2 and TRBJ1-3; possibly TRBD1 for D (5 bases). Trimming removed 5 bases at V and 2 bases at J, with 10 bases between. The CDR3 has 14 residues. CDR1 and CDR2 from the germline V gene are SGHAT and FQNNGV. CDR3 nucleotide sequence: TGTGCCAGCAGCCTCCCGGGGGCTGGAAACACCATATATTTT. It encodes CASSLPGAGNTIYF.

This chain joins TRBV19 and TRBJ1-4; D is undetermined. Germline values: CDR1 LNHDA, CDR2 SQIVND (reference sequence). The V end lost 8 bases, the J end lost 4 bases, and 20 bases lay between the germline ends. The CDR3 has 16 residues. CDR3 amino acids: CASSHARSYRNEKLFF. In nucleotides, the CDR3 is TGTGCCAGTTCCCACGCCAGATCTTACCGTAATGAAAAACTGTTTTTT.

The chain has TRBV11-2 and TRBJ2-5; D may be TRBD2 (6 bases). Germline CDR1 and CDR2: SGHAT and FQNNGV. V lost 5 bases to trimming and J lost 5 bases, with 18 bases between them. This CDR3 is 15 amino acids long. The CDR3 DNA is TGTGCCAGCAGCCCTAGCCCGACTAGTCTCGAGACCCAGTACTTC. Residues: CASSPSPTSLETQYF. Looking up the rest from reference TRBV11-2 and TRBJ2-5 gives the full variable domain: EAGVAQSPRYKIIEKRQSVAFWCNPISGHATLYWYQQILGQGPKLLIQFQNNGVVDDSQLPKDRFSAERLKGVDSTLKIQPAKLEDSAVYLCASSPSPTSLETQYFGPGTRLLVL.

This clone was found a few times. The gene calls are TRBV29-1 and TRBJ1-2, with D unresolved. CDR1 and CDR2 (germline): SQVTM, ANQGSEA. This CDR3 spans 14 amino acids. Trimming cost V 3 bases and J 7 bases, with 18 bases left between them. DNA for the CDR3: TGCAGCGTTGAGATACCGGGAACTAGGAGTGGCTACACCTTC. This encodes CSVEIPGTRSGYTF.

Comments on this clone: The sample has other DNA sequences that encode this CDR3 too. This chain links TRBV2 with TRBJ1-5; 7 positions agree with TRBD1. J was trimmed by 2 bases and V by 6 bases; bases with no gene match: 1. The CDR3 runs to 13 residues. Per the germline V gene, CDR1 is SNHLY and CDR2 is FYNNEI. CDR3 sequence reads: CASSQGGNQPQHF. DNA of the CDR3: TGTGCCAGCAGCCAGGGGGGCAATCAGCCCCAGCATTTT. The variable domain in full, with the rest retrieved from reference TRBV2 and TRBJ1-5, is EPEVTQTPSHQVTQMGQEVILRCVPISNHLYFYWYRQILGQKVEFLVSFYNNEISEKSEIFDDQFSVERPDGSNFTLKIRSTKLEDSAMYFCASSQGGNQPQHFGDGTRLSIL.

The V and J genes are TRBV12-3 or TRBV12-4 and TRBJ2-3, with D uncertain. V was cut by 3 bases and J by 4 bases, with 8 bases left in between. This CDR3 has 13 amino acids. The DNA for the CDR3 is TGTGCCAGCAGTTTTCTTCTAGCAGATACGCAGTATTTT. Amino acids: CASSFLLADTQYF.

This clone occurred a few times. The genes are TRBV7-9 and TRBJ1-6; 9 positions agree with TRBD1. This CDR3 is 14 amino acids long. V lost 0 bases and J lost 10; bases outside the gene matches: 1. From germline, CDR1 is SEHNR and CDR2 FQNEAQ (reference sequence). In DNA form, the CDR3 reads TGTGCCAGCAGCTTAGCGGGACAGGGATCACCCCTCCACTTT. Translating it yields CASSLAGQGSPLHF.

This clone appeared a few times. CDR3 region: CASSRTGGDETQYF. The CDR3 DNA is TGTGCCAGCAGTCGGACAGGGGGCGATGAGACCCAGTACTTC. The chain carries TRBV6-5 and TRBJ2-5; 11 bases map to TRBD1. The V gene end was trimmed by 5 bases and the J gene end by 5 bases; junction bases not matched to a gene: 4. The length of the CDR3 is 14 residues. Germline V gene sequence: CDR1 MNHEY, CDR2 SVGAGI.

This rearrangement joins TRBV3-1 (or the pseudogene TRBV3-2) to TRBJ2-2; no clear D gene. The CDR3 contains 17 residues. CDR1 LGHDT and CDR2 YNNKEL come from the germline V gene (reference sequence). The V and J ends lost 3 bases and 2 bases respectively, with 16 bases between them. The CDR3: CASSHGRSNANTGELFF. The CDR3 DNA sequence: TGTGCCAGCAGCCATGGCAGGTCAAACGCCAACACCGGGGAGCTGTTTTTT.

This CDR3 reads CAISEWGETGSSTIYF. The CDR3 DNA reads as TGTGCCATCAGTGAGTGGGGCGAAACAGGGTCGAGCACCATATATTTT. The J gene is TRBJ1-3, the V gene TRBV10-3; D might be TRBD1 (6 bases). This CDR3 has 16 amino acids. CDR1 ENHRY and CDR2 SYGVKD come from the germline V gene. The ends were cut back, 1 base at V and 9 bases at J, with 19 bases in the middle.